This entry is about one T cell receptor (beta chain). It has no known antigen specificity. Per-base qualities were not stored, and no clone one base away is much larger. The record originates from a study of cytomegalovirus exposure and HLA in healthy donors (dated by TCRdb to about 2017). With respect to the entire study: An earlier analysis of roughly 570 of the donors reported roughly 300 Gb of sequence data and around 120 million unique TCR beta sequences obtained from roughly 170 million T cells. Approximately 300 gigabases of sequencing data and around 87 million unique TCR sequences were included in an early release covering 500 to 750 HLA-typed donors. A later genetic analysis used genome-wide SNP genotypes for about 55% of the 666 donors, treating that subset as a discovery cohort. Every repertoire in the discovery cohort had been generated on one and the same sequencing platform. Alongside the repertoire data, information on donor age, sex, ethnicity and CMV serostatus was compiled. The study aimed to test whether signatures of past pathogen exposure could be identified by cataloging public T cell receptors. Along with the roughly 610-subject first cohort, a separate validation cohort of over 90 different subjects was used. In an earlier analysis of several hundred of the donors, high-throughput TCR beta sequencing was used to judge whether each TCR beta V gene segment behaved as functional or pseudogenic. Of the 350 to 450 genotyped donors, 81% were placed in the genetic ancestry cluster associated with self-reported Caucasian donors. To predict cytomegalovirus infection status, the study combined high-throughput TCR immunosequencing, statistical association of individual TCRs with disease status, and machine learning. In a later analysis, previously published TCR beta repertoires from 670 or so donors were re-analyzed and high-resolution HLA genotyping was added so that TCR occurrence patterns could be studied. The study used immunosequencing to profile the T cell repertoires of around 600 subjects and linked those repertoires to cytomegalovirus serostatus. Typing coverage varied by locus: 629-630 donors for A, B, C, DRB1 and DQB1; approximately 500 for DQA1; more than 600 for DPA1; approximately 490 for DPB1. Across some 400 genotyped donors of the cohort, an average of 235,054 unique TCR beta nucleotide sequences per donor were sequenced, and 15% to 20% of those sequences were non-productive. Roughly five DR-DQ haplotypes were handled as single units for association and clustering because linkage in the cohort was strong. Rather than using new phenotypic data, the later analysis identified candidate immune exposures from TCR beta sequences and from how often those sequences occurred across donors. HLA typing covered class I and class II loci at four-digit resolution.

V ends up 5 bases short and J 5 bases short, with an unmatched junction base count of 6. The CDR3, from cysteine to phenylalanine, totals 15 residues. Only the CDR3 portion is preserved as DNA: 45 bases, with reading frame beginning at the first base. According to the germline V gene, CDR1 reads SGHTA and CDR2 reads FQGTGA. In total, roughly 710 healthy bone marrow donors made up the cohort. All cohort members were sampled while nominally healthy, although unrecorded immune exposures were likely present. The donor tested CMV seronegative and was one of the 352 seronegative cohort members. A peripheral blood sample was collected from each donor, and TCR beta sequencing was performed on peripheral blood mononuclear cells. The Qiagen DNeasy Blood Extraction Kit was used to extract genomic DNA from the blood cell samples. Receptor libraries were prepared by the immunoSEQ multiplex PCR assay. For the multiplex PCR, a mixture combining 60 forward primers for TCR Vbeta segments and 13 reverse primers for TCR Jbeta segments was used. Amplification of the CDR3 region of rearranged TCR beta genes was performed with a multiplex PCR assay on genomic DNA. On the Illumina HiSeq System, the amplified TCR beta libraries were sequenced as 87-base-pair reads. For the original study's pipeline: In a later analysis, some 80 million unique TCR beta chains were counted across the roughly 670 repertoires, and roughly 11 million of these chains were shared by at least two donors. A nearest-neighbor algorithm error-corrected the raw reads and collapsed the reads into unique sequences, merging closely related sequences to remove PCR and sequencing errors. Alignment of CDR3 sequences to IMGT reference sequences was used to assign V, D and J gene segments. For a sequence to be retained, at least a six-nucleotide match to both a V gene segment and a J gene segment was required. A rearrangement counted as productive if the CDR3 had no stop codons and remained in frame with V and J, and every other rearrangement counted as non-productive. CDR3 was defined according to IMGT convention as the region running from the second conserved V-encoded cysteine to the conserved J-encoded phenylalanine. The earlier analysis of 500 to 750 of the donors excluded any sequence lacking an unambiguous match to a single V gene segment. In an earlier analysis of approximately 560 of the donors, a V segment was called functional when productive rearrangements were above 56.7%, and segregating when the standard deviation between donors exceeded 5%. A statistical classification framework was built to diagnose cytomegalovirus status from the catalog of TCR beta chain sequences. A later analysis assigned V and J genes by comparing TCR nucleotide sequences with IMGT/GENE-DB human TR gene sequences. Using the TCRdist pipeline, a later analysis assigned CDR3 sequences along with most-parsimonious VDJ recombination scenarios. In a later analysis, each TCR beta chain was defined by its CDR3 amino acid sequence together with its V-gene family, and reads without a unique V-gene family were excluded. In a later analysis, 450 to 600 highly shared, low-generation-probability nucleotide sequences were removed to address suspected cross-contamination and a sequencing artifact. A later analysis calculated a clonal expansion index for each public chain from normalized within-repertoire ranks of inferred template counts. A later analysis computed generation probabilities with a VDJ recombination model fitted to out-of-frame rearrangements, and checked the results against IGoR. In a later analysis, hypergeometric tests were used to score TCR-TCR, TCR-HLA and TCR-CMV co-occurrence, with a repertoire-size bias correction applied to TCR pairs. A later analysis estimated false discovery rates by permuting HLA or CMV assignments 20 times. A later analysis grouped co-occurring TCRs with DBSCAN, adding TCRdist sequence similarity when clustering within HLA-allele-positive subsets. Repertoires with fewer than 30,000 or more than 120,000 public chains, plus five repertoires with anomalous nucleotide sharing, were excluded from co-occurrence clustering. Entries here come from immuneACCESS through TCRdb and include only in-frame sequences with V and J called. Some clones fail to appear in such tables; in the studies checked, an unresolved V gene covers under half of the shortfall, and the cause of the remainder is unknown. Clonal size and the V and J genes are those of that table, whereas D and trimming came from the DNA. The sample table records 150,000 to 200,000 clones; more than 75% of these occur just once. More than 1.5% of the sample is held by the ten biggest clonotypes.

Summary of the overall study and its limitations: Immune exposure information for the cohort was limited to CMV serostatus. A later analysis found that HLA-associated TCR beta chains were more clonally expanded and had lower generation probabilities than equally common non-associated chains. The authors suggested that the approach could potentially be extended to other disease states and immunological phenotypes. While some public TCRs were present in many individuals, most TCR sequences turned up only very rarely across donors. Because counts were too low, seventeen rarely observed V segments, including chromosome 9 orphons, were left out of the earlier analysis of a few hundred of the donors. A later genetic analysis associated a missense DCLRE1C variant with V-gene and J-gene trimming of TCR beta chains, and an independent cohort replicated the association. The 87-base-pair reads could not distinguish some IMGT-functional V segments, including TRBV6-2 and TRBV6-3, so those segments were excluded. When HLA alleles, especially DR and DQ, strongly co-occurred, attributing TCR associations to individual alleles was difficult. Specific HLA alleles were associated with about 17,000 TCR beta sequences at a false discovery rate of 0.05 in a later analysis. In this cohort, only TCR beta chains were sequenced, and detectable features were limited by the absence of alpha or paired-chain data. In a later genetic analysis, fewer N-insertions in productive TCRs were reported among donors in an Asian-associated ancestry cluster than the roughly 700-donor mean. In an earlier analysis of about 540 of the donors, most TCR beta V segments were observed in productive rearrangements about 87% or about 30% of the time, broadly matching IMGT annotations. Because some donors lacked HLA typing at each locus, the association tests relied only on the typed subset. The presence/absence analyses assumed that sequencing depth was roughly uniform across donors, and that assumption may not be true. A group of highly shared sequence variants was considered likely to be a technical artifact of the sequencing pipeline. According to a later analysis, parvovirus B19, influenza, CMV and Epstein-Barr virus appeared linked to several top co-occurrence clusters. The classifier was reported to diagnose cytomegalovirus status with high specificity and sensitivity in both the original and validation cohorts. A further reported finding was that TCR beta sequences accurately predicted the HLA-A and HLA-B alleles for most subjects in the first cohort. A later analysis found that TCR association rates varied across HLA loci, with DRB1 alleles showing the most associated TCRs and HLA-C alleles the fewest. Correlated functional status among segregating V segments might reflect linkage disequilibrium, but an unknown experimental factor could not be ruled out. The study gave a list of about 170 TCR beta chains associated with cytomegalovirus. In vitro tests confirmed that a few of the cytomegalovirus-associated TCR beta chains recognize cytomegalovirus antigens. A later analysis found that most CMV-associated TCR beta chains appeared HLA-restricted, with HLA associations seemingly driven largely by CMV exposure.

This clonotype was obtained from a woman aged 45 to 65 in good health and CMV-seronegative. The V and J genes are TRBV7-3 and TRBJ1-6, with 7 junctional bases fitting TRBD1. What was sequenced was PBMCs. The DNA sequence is TGTGCCAGCAGCGCACAGGGGCTACATAATTCACCCCTCCACTTT. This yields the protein CASSAQGLHNSPLHF.